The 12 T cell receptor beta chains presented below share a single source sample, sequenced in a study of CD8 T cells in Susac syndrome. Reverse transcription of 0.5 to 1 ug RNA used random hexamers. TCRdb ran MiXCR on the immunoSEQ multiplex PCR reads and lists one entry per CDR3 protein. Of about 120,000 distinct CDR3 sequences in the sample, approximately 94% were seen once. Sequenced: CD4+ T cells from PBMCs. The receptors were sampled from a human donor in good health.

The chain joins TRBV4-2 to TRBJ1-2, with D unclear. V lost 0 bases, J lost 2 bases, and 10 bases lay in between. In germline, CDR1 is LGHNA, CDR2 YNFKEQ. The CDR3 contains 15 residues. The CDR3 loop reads CASSQERGRNYGYTF. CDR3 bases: TGTGCCAGCAGCCAAGAGAGAGGGAGGAACTATGGCTACACCTTC.

For the CDR3, the DNA is TGTGCCAGCAATCGGCAGAGCTCTGGGGCCAACGTCCTGACTTTC. It is translated as CASNRQSSGANVLTF. The rearrangement links TRBV5-5 to TRBJ2-6; unclear D gene. CDR3 length: 15 amino acids. V lost 6 bases, J lost 0 bases, and 10 bases lay in between. Germline CDR1 and CDR2: SGHKS and YYEKEE (reference sequence).

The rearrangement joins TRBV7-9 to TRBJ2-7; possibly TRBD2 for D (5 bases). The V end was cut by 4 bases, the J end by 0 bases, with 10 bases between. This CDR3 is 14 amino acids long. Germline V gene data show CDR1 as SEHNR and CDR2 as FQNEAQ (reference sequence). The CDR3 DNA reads TGTGCCAGCAGCTCGAGGGCGTCCTCCTACGAGCAGTACTTC. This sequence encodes CASSSRASSYEQYF. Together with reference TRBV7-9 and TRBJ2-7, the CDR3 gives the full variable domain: DTGVSQNPRHKITKRGQNVTFRCDPISEHNRLYWYRQTLGQGPEFLTYFQNEAQLEKSRLLSDRFSAERPKGSFSTLEIQRTEQGDSAMYLCASSSRASSYEQYFGPGTRLTVT.

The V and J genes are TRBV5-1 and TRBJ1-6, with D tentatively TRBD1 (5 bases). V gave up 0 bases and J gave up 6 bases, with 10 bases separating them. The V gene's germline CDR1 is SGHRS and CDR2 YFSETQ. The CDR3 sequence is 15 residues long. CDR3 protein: CASSLDRPSNSPLHF. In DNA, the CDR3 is TGCGCCAGCAGCTTGGACAGGCCTAGTAATTCACCCCTCCACTTT.

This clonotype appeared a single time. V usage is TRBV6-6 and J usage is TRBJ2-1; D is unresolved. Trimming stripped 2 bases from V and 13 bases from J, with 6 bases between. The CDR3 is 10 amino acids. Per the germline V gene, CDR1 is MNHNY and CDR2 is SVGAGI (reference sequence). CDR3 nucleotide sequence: TGTGCCAGCAGTTACCCTATCCAGTTCTTC. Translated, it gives CASSYPIQFF.

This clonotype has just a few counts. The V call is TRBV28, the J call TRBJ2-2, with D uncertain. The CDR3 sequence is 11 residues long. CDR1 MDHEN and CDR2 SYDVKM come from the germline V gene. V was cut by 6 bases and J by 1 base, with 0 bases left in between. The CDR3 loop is CASRNTGELFF. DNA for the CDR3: TGTGCCAGCAGGAACACCGGGGAGCTGTTTTTT.

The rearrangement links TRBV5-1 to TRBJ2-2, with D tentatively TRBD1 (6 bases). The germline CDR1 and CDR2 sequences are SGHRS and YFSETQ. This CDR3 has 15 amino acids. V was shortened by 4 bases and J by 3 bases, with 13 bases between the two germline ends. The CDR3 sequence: CASSLGTTYTGELFF. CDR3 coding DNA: TGCGCCAGCAGCCTCGGGACAACTTACACCGGGGAGCTGTTTTTT. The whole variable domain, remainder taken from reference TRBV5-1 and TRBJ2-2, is KAGVTQTPRYLIKTRGQQVTLSCSPISGHRSVSWYQQTPGQGLQFLFEYFSETQRNKGNFPGRFSGRQFSNSRSEMNVSTLELGDSALYLCASSLGTTYTGELFFGEGSRLTVL.

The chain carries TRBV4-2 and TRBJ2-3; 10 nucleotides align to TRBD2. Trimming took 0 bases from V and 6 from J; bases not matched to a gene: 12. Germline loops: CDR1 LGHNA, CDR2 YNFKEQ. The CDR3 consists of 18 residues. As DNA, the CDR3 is TGTGCCAGCAGCCAAGATTACGCCCTAGCGGGAGCATCGGATACGCAGTATTTT. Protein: CASSQDYALAGASDTQYF.

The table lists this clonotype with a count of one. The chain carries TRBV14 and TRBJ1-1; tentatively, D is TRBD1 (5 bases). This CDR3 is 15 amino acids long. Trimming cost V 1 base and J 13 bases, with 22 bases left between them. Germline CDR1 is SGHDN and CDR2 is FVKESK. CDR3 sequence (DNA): TGTGCCAGCAGCCAAGTGAATGGGGGGTCACTGAAGCTTTTCTTT. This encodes CASSQVNGGSLKLFF.

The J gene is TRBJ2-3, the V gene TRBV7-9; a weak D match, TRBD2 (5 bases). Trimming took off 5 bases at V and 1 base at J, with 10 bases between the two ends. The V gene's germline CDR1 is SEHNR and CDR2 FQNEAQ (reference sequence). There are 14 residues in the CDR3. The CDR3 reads CASSPPGGTDTQYF. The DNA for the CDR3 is TGTGCCAGCAGCCCGCCCGGGGGCACAGATACGCAGTATTTT.

CDR3 sequence reads: CASSLKGTSDTQYF. In nucleotides, the CDR3 is TGTGCCAGCAGCCTAAAAGGAACTAGTGATACGCAGTATTTT. The J gene is TRBJ2-3, the V gene TRBV3-1, with a possible D match to TRBD2 (5 bases). V lost 4 bases and J lost 6, with 14 bases in between. Per the germline V gene, CDR1 is LGHDT and CDR2 is YNNKEL (reference sequence). The CDR3 loop spans 14 amino acids.

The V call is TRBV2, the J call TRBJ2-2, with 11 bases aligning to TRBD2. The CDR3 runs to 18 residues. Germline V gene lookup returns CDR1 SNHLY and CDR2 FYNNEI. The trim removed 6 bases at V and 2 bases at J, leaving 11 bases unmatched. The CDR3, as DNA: TGTGCCAGCAGCAAGACCCCTACTAGCGGGAGAAACACCGGGGAGCTGTTTTTT. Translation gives CASSKTPTSGRNTGELFF.